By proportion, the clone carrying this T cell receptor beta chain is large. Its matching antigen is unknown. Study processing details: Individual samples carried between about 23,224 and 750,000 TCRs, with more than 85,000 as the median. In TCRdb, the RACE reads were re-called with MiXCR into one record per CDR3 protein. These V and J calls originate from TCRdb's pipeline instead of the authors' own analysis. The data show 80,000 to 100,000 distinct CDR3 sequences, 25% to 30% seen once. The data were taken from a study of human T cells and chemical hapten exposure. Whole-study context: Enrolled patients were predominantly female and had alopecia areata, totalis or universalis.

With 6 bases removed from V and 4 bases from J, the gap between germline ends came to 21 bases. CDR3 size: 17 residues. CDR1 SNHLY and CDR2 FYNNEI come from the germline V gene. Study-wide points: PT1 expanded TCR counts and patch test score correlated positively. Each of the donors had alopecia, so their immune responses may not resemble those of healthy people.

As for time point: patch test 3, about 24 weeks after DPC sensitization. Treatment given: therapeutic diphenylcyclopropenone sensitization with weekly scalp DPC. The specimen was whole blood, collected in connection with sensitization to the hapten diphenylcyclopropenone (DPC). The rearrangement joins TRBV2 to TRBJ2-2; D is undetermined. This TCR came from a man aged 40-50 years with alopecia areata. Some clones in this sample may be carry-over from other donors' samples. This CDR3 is CASRRVVQVVSTGELFF. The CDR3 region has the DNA TGTGCCAGCAGGAGAGTCGTTCAAGTAGTCAGCACCGGGGAGCTGTTTTTT.